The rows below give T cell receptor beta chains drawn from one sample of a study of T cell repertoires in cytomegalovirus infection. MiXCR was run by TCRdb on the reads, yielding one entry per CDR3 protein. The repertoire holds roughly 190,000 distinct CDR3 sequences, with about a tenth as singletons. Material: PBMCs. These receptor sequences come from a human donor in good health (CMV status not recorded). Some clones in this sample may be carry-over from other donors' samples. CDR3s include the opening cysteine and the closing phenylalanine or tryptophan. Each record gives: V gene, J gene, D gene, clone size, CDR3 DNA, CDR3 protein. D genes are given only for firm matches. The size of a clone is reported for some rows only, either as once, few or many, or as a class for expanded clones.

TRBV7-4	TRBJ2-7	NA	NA	TGTGCCAGCAGCTTATGGATGGATGCCGGGCAGTACTTC	CASSLWMDAGQYF
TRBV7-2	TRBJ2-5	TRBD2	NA	TGTGCCAGCAGCCCCGGGGAGCGGGAGTGGCAAGAGACCCAGTACTTC	CASSPGEREWQETQYF
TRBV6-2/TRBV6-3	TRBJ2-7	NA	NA	TGTGCCAGCAGTTACTCTGGGAAATCCTACGAGCAGTACTTC	CASSYSGKSYEQYF
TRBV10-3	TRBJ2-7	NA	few	TGTGCCATCAGTGTCGGGGGCGAGCAGTACTTC	CAISVGGEQYF
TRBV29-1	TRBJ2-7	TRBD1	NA	TGCAGCGTTGGGCAGGGGGCTAGATACGAGCAGTACTTC	CSVGQGARYEQYF
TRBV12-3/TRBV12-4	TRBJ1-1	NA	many	TGTGCCAGCAGTAGACAGCCGAACACTGAAGCTTTCTTT	CASSRQPNTEAFF
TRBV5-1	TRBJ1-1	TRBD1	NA	TGCGCCAGCAGCCGGGACAGGGAGATTGGCAAAGCTTTCTTT	CASSRDREIGKAFF
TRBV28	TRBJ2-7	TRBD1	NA	TGTGCCAGCAACGGACAGGACCCCCTCTTGTACTTC	CASNGQDPLLYF
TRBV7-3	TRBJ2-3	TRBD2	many	TGTGCCAGCAGCTTAATTAGCGTGGGGGACTACCCGTCCGTGGCAGATACGCAGTATTTT	CASSLISVGDYPSVADTQYF
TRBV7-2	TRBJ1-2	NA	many	TGTGCCAGCAGCTTAGATATTGGGCAGGGACGTAACTATGGCTACACCTTC	CASSLDIGQGRNYGYTF
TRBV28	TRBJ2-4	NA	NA	TGTGCCAGCAGTTTGGACACCCAAAACATTCAGTACTTC	CASSLDTQNIQYF
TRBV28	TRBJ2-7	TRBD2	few	TGTGCCAGCAGTTTATGGAGCAGCGGGGGAGGAAGGAGGTACGAGCAGTACTTC	CASSLWSSGGGRRYEQYF
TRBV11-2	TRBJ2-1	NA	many	TGTGCCAGCAGCTTAAGGGCCGGGTCGGGCTCCTACAATGAGCAGTTCTTC	CASSLRAGSGSYNEQFF
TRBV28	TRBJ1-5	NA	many	TGTGCCAGCAGTTCGTCGGCAGCCGATAGCAATCAGCCCCAGCATTTT	CASSSSAADSNQPQHF
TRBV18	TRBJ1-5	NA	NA	TGTGCCAGCTCACCAGGTGGACAGACAAATCAGCCCCAGCATTTT	CASSPGGQTNQPQHF
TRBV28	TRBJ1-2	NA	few	TGTGCCAGCACCAACCGTCTTCAGATAGGCTACACCTTC	CASTNRLQIGYTF
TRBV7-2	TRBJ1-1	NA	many	TGTGCCAGCAGCTTAGACAGACCGAACACTGAAGCTTTCTTT	CASSLDRPNTEAFF
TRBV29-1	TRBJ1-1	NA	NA	TGCAGCGCCGGGGGGGGGGCGCGGAACACTGAAGCTTTCTTT	CSAGGGARNTEAFF
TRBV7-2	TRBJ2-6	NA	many	TGTGCCAGCAGCTTACAGGGGAGGGCCTCTGGGGCCAACGTCCTGACTTTC	CASSLQGRASGANVLTF
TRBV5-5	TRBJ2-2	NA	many	TGTGCCAGCAGCTTGGGCGGGGGCGCTAACACCGGGGAGCTGTTTTTT	CASSLGGGANTGELFF
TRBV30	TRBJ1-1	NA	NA	TGTGCCTGGGCTGACAGGTTTGGCACTGAAGCTTTCTTT	CAWADRFGTEAFF
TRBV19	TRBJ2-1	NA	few	TGTGCCAGTAGGACCCATCAACGGGGCAATGAGCAGTTCTTC	CASRTHQRGNEQFF
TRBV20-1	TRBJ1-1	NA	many	TGCAGTGAGGTAATGAACACTGAAGCTTTCTTT	CSEVMNTEAFF
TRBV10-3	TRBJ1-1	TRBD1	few	TGTGCCATCAGAGGACAGGGGGCGAGTACTGAAGCTTTCTTT	CAIRGQGASTEAFF
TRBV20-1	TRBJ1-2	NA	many	TGCAGTGCTAGAGTCGCAGGCATAGGTGGCTACACCTTC	CSARVAGIGGYTF
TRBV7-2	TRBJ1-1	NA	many	TGTGCCAGCAGCACGACGAGGGACACTGAAGCTTTCTTT	CASSTTRDTEAFF
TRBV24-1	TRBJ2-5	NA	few	TGTGCCACCAGTGATTCCGGACAGACCCAACCGTACCAAGAGACCCAGTACTTC	CATSDSGQTQPYQETQYF
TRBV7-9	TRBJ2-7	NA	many	TGTGCCAGCAGCTTAGTGGGAAGTGGTTCCTACGAGCAGTACTTC	CASSLVGSGSYEQYF
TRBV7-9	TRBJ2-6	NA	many	TGTGCCAGCAGCTTAATGTCAGGGGATGCATTGGGGCTCTCTGGGGCCAACGTCCTGACTTTC	CASSLMSGDALGLSGANVLTF
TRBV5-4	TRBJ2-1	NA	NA	TGTGCCAGCAGCTTGTACAAGAGGGGTGAGCAGTTCTTC	CASSLYKRGEQFF
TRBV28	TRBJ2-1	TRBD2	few	TGTGCCAGCAGTCCTGGTGCTAGCGGGGTCTACAATGAGCAGTTCTTC	CASSPGASGVYNEQFF
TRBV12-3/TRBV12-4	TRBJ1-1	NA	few	TGTGCCAGCAGTTTATTACAAAACACTGAAGCTTTCTTT	CASSLLQNTEAFF
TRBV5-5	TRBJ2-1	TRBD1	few	TGTGCCAGCAGCTTGGGCGGACAGGGACGGGGTGAGCAGTTCTTC	CASSLGGQGRGEQFF
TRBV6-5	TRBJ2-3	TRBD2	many	TGTGCCAGCACCCAGGGCGGGGGGCCCGCCGATACGCAGTATTTT	CASTQGGGPADTQYF
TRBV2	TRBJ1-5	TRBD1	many	TGTGCCAGCAGAGACAGGGGAGAAGGGCAGCCCCAGCATTTT	CASRDRGEGQPQHF
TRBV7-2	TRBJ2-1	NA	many	TGTGCCAGCAGCTTAGCTTATAATGGCCACAATGAGCAGTTCTTC	CASSLAYNGHNEQFF
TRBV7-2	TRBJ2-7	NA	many	TGTGCCAGCAGCTTGATTTTGTCCTACGAGCAGTACTTC	CASSLILSYEQYF
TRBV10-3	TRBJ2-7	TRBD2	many	TGTGCCATCAGTGAGCCCGGGGGGGGAGGCGGGAGAAGCTCCTACGAGCAGTACTTC	CAISEPGGGGGRSSYEQYF
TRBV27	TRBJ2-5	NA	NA	TGTGCTCAAGAGACCCAGTACTTC	CAQETQYF
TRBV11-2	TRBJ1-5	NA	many	TGTGCCAGCAGCTTAACGTCGTCTCAGCCCCAGCATTTT	CASSLTSSQPQHF
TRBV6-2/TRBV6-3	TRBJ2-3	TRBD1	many	TGTGCCAGCAGCTACCTGAACAGGGGCATTGGTGGAGATACGCAGTATTTT	CASSYLNRGIGGDTQYF
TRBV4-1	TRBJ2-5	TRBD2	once	TGCGCCAGCAGCCAAGATAGAGGAGGACTAGCGGGGAAACAAGAGACCCAGTACTTC	CASSQDRGGLAGKQETQYF